Sequencing of this T cell receptor (beta chain) was carried out in a study of early T cells in non-severe SARS-CoV-2 infection (dated by TCRdb to 2020 to 2022). A note on the overall study: Because TCR sequencing relied on bulk RNA taken from unsorted whole blood, pairing of alpha and beta chains was not possible.

The method was 5' RACE. Sequenced on a NextSeq 500. To correct for sequencing error and PCR bias, the TCR library protocol tagged individual cDNA molecules with unique molecular identifiers. TCR alpha and beta chains were both sequenced, and the abundances of alpha and beta sequences in each sample were closely correlated with each other. The paper's processing steps were these. Decombinator V4 was used to annotate TCR sequences for V gene, J gene and CDR3. TCRs were defined as expanded if a significant change between any two time points was detected under a Poisson model with p below 0.0001. TCR abundances were normalised to the total number of TCRs sequenced per sample and expressed as counts per million. TRAV1-2 paired with TRAJ12, TRAJ20 or TRAJ33 defined MAIT TCRs, while TRAV10 paired with TRAJ18 defined iNKT TCRs. VDJdb, accessed on 1 November 2021, was searched for TCRs annotated for CMV, EBV and SARS-CoV-2, and TCRs annotated for more than one antigen were excluded. The raw public data were reprocessed by TCRdb itself: fastp quality trimming at Q25, MiXCR clonotype calling, in-frame beta chains only. Each entry is one CDR3 protein sequence, shown with its most common DNA and genes. What appears here as the V and J calls and clone size reflects TCRdb's work, not the paper's. The sample data list about 80,000 distinct CDR3 sequences, and around 12% of these were observed just once. The top ten clones comprise around 15% of the sample.

A case-control design nested within a healthcare worker cohort in London, UK, was used, with weekly nasopharyngeal swab PCR tests and blood sampling performed. Healthcare workers were enrolled in the week of the UK lockdown, from 23 to 31 March 2020, and were followed every week for up to roughly 15 weeks. The CDR3 contains 15 residues, cysteine and phenylalanine counted. Solely the CDR3 DNA is kept, with 45 bases framed from the first base. V lost 4 bases and J lost 5 bases, and the count of bases not matched to a germline gene is 9. CDR1 and CDR2 were assigned from the germline V gene as SGDLS and YYNGEE. This clonotype was recorded a few times. Its antigen is still unknown. The record has no base qualities; no much larger clone is one base away. What the work shows at the level of the full study, not this receptor alone: VDJdb matching was skewed toward anti-spike CD8 responses and likely underestimated virus-specific expansions, missing private and CD4 specificities.

This receptor was identified in an adult who was a healthcare worker with PCR-confirmed SARS-CoV-2 infection or an uninfected control (not recorded which). The donor label of this sample is uncertain. The rearrangement joined TRBV9 to TRBJ1-2; TRBD1 fits 9 bases in the junction. Sequenced here: whole blood, sampled at baseline. The sequenced DNA: TGTGCCAGCAGCCCCCACAGGGGGCTAGAATATGGCTACACCTTC. It codes for CASSPHRGLEYGYTF.